This is a list of T cell receptor beta chains from one sample in a study of T-cell memory formation after mild COVID-19. Using its own MiXCR run on the 5' RACE reads, TCRdb lists one record per CDR3 protein. The sample includes 180,000 or so distinct CDR3 sequences, 9.5% to 13% of them seen just once. The source material was PBMCs or a T cell subset sorted from them (not recorded which). These receptor sequences come from a man between 18 and 29 years old who had mild COVID-19 (a few samples of this study predate the infection). Cell type and time point are not known. The CDR3 runs from the conserved cysteine through the conserved F or W. The order of the fields is V gene, clone size, D gene, J gene, CDR3 protein, CDR3 DNA. The D gene is left open where the match is weak. Clone sizes are given selectively: once, few, many, or a class where the clone is expanded.

v_call: TRBV11-2
clone_size: .
d_call: .
j_call: TRBJ1-5
cdr3_aa: CASSLDQGQPQHF
cdr3_nt: TGTGCCAGCAGCTTAGATCAGGGTCAGCCCCAGCATTTT

v_call: TRBV20-1
clone_size: .
d_call: .
j_call: TRBJ1-2
cdr3_aa: CSARWQGSGGYTF
cdr3_nt: TGCAGTGCTAGGTGGCAGGGCAGTGGCGGCTACACCTTC

v_call: TRBV5-1
clone_size: many
d_call: TRBD2
j_call: TRBJ2-3
cdr3_aa: CASSARTSGDTQYF
cdr3_nt: TGCGCCAGCAGCGCCAGGACTAGCGGGGATACGCAGTATTTT

v_call: TRBV2
clone_size: few
d_call: TRBD1
j_call: TRBJ2-3
cdr3_aa: CASTHPRGQGSDTQYF
cdr3_nt: TGTGCCAGCACTCATCCGAGGGGACAGGGGTCAGATACGCAGTATTTT

v_call: TRBV18
clone_size: many
d_call: TRBD1
j_call: TRBJ1-5
cdr3_aa: CASSPGVGQGNQPQHF
cdr3_nt: TGTGCCAGCTCACCAGGGGTCGGACAGGGGAATCAGCCCCAGCATTTT

v_call: TRBV6-1
clone_size: many
d_call: TRBD1
j_call: TRBJ1-6
cdr3_aa: CASSSTQGVPLHF
cdr3_nt: TGTGCCAGCAGTTCTACTCAGGGGGTCCCCCTCCACTTT

v_call: TRBV29-1
clone_size: many
d_call: .
j_call: TRBJ1-6
cdr3_aa: CSVEQGAGSPLHF
cdr3_nt: TGCAGCGTTGAACAGGGAGCAGGTTCACCCCTCCACTTT

v_call: TRBV5-1
clone_size: .
d_call: TRBD2
j_call: TRBJ2-3
cdr3_aa: CASSLAAGGPDTQYF
cdr3_nt: TGCGCCAGCAGCTTGGCGGCGGGGGGGCCAGATACGCAGTATTTT

v_call: TRBV6-2/TRBV6-3
clone_size: few
d_call: .
j_call: TRBJ1-5
cdr3_aa: CASSYSPGQPQHF
cdr3_nt: TGTGCCAGCAGTTACTCTCCAGGTCAGCCCCAGCATTTT

v_call: TRBV4-3
clone_size: many
d_call: .
j_call: TRBJ1-2
cdr3_aa: CASSQEWGWKGYTF
cdr3_nt: TGCGCCAGCAGCCAAGAATGGGGGTGGAAGGGCTACACCTTC

v_call: TRBV4-1
clone_size: many
d_call: .
j_call: TRBJ2-3
cdr3_aa: CASSQEAPQGQGPTDTQYF
cdr3_nt: TGCGCCAGCAGCCAAGAAGCCCCCCAGGGACAAGGACCCACAGATACGCAGTATTTT

v_call: TRBV7-8
clone_size: few
d_call: TRBD2
j_call: TRBJ2-3
cdr3_aa: CASSSARTSGGTDTQYF
cdr3_nt: TGTGCCAGCAGCTCCGCCCGGACTAGCGGGGGGACAGATACGCAGTATTTT

v_call: TRBV9
clone_size: few
d_call: .
j_call: TRBJ1-4
cdr3_aa: CASSPQDPATNEKLFF
cdr3_nt: TGTGCCAGCAGCCCGCAGGATCCTGCAACTAATGAAAAACTGTTTTTT

v_call: TRBV9
clone_size: .
d_call: .
j_call: TRBJ1-2
cdr3_aa: CASRAPADYGYTF
cdr3_nt: TGTGCCAGCAGGGCCCCGGCGGACTATGGCTACACCTTC

v_call: TRBV20-1
clone_size: .
d_call: .
j_call: TRBJ1-4
cdr3_aa: CSARDVHREEKLFF
cdr3_nt: TGCAGTGCTAGAGATGTGCACAGGGAAGAAAAACTGTTTTTT

v_call: TRBV3-1
clone_size: .
d_call: .
j_call: TRBJ1-5
cdr3_aa: CASSQALGGQPQHF
cdr3_nt: TGTGCCAGCAGCCAAGCACTCGGGGGGCAGCCCCAGCATTTT

v_call: TRBV20-1
clone_size: .
d_call: TRBD1
j_call: TRBJ2-3
cdr3_aa: CSPGGGTDTQYF
cdr3_nt: TGCAGTCCAGGGGGCGGCACAGATACGCAGTATTTT

v_call: TRBV28
clone_size: .
d_call: .
j_call: TRBJ2-7
cdr3_aa: CASSSPGTRTSYEQYF
cdr3_nt: TGTGCCAGCAGCTCTCCCGGGACCCGGACCTCCTACGAGCAGTACTTC

v_call: TRBV12-3/TRBV12-4
clone_size: many
d_call: .
j_call: TRBJ1-6
cdr3_aa: CASSSLLRVAPLHF
cdr3_nt: TGTGCCAGCAGTTCACTCCTCAGGGTTGCACCCCTCCACTTT

v_call: TRBV3-1
clone_size: .
d_call: .
j_call: TRBJ1-1
cdr3_aa: CASSQDLTEAFF
cdr3_nt: TGTGCCAGCAGCCAAGATTTAACTGAAGCTTTCTTT

v_call: TRBV2
clone_size: .
d_call: .
j_call: TRBJ2-1
cdr3_aa: CASKGGNVGYNEQFF
cdr3_nt: TGTGCCAGCAAGGGGGGGAATGTGGGGTACAATGAGCAGTTCTTC

v_call: TRBV12-3/TRBV12-4
clone_size: .
d_call: TRBD1
j_call: TRBJ2-1
cdr3_aa: CASSSGGKQFF
cdr3_nt: TGTGCCAGCAGCTCAGGGGGAAAGCAGTTCTTC

v_call: TRBV6-5
clone_size: .
d_call: .
j_call: TRBJ1-2
cdr3_aa: CASSSPTTNYGYTF
cdr3_nt: TGTGCCAGCAGTTCCCCTACGACGAACTATGGCTACACCTTC

v_call: TRBV5-1
clone_size: .
d_call: TRBD1
j_call: TRBJ1-1
cdr3_aa: CASRLGTENTEAFF
cdr3_nt: TGCGCCAGCAGGCTCGGGACAGAGAACACTGAAGCTTTCTTT